Listed here is a single T cell receptor beta chain. Germline CDR1 reads SNHLY; CDR2 reads FYNNEI. Unmatched junction bases numbered 11, after V lost 6 bases and J lost 1 base. CDR3 length: 16 residues. Authors' data handling: Nucleated cell number was recorded as an estimate derived from reference gene primer amplification. Clones were sequenced by immunoSEQ multiplex PCR, and TCRdb holds only the in-frame ones, with some missing. Clonal size and the V and J genes are those of that table, whereas D and trimming came from the DNA. The profile shows about 170,000 clones, about 80% of them singletons. This sample was taken from a study of blood T cell repertoires in COVID-19. Study background: Samples came from the United States, Italy and Spain, spanning acute and convalescent COVID-19. T cells, B-cell-depleted T cells, or PBMCs supplied cDNA or gDNA.

The clonotype comes from a woman older than 75 with acute or convalescent COVID-19. This rearrangement joins TRBV2 to TRBJ1-1; 7 bases match TRBD1. Specimen: peripheral blood. CDR3 nucleotides: TGTGCCAGCAGGGAGGGGGCCGGGGGATCGAACACTGAAGCTTTCTTT. This gives the protein CASREGAGGSNTEAFF. The complete variable domain, with remaining parts taken from reference TRBV2 and TRBJ1-1, reads EPEVTQTPSHQVTQMGQEVILRCVPISNHLYFYWYRQILGQKVEFLVSFYNNEISEKSEIFDDQFSVERPDGSNFTLKIRSTKLEDSAMYFCASREGAGGSNTEAFFGQGTRLTVV.